These T cell receptor beta chains were read from a single sample in a study of T cell responses to AZD1222 COVID-19 vaccine. Measured with immunoSEQ multiplex PCR; TCRdb has only the in-frame clones, and not every one. The profile shows roughly 150,000 clones, around 85% of them singletons. Sequences were derived from peripheral blood, sampled after recovery from COVID-19. These receptor sequences come from an adult who had recovered from COVID-19. CDR3s include the opening cysteine and the closing phenylalanine or tryptophan. A D gene is named only where the DNA matches it firmly. Clone sizes are given selectively: once, few, many, or a class where the clone is expanded.

v_call: TRBV4-2
clone_size: NA
j_call: TRBJ2-3
d_call: TRBD1
cdr3_aa: CASSQEGDRSSTDTQYF
cdr3_nt: TGTGCCAGCAGCCAAGAGGGGGACAGATCTAGCACAGATACGCAGTATTTT

v_call: TRBV7-2
clone_size: NA
j_call: TRBJ2-5
d_call: NA
cdr3_aa: CASSLPNQETQYF
cdr3_nt: TGTGCCAGCAGCTTACCGAACCAAGAGACCCAGTACTTC

v_call: TRBV29-1
clone_size: NA
j_call: TRBJ1-2
d_call: TRBD1
cdr3_aa: CSVGGQNYGYTF
cdr3_nt: TGCAGCGTGGGGGGACAGAACTATGGCTACACCTTC

v_call: TRBV7-9
clone_size: NA
j_call: TRBJ1-2
d_call: TRBD1
cdr3_aa: CASSLQGGINYGYTF
cdr3_nt: TGTGCCAGCAGCTTACAGGGGGGGATTAACTATGGCTACACCTTC

v_call: TRBV19
clone_size: once
j_call: TRBJ1-6
d_call: NA
cdr3_aa: CASSGSGDARSPLHF
cdr3_nt: TGTGCCAGTAGTGGGTCAGGGGACGCTAGATCACCCCTCCACTTT

v_call: TRBV28
clone_size: NA
j_call: TRBJ1-3
d_call: TRBD1
cdr3_aa: CASSGYRGKPSGNTIYF
cdr3_nt: TGTGCCAGCAGTGGATACAGGGGGAAGCCCTCTGGAAACACCATATATTTT

v_call: TRBV7-2
clone_size: NA
j_call: TRBJ1-1
d_call: NA
cdr3_aa: CASSLGTANTEAFF
cdr3_nt: TGTGCCAGCAGCTTAGGGACAGCGAACACTGAAGCTTTCTTT

v_call: TRBV5-4
clone_size: NA
j_call: TRBJ2-1
d_call: TRBD2
cdr3_aa: CASSLGLAGGNEQFF
cdr3_nt: TGTGCCAGCAGCTTGGGACTAGCGGGGGGCAATGAGCAGTTCTTC

v_call: TRBV21-1
clone_size: NA
j_call: TRBJ2-5
d_call: NA
cdr3_aa: CASSKENQETQYF
cdr3_nt: TGTGCCAGCAGCAAAGAGAACCAAGAGACCCAGTACTTC

v_call: TRBV6-5
clone_size: NA
j_call: TRBJ2-7
d_call: TRBD1
cdr3_aa: CASSQDRGPYEQYF
cdr3_nt: TGTGCCAGCAGTCAGGACAGGGGGCCCTACGAGCAGTACTTC

v_call: TRBV28
clone_size: NA
j_call: TRBJ1-1
d_call: NA
cdr3_aa: CASSSIIAGTEAFF
cdr3_nt: TGTGCCAGCAGCTCAATAATTGCAGGGACTGAAGCTTTCTTT

v_call: TRBV10-3
clone_size: once
j_call: TRBJ2-5
d_call: TRBD1
cdr3_aa: CAISQDRVQETQYF
cdr3_nt: TGTGCCATCAGTCAGGACAGGGTCCAAGAGACCCAGTACTTC

v_call: TRBV12-3/TRBV12-4
clone_size: NA
j_call: TRBJ2-1
d_call: TRBD2
cdr3_aa: CASSRAGANEQFF
cdr3_nt: TGTGCCAGCAGCCGAGCGGGAGCGAATGAGCAGTTCTTC

v_call: TRBV21-1
clone_size: NA
j_call: TRBJ1-2
d_call: NA
cdr3_aa: CASSKAEREHYGYTF
cdr3_nt: TGTGCCAGCAGCAAAGCAGAGAGGGAGCACTATGGCTACACCTTC

v_call: TRBV19
clone_size: NA
j_call: TRBJ1-1
d_call: NA
cdr3_aa: CASTGGYGTEAFF
cdr3_nt: TGTGCCAGTACGGGGGGGTATGGCACTGAAGCTTTCTTT

v_call: TRBV28
clone_size: NA
j_call: TRBJ1-4
d_call: NA
cdr3_aa: CASSSIGTYEKLFF
cdr3_nt: TGTGCCAGCAGTTCAATAGGGACGTATGAAAAACTGTTTTTT

v_call: TRBV14
clone_size: NA
j_call: TRBJ2-7
d_call: NA
cdr3_aa: CASTINVGEQYF
cdr3_nt: TGTGCCAGCACCATCAACGTCGGCGAGCAGTACTTC

v_call: TRBV7-8
clone_size: NA
j_call: TRBJ2-4
d_call: NA
cdr3_aa: CASSPDGDTLAKNIQYF
cdr3_nt: TGTGCCAGCAGCCCAGATGGGGACACCTTAGCCAAAAACATTCAGTACTTC

v_call: TRBV5-1
clone_size: NA
j_call: TRBJ2-7
d_call: NA
cdr3_aa: CASSLFSRTYEQYF
cdr3_nt: TGCGCCAGCAGCTTGTTCTCGCGAACCTACGAGCAGTACTTC

v_call: TRBV2
clone_size: NA
j_call: TRBJ1-4
d_call: NA
cdr3_aa: CASSENGGHEKLFF
cdr3_nt: TGTGCCAGCAGTGAGAATGGGGGTCATGAAAAACTGTTTTTT

v_call: TRBV9
clone_size: NA
j_call: TRBJ1-2
d_call: TRBD1
cdr3_aa: CASSVPDRDHGYTF
cdr3_nt: TGTGCCAGCAGCGTGCCGGACAGGGACCATGGCTACACCTTC

v_call: TRBV14
clone_size: once
j_call: TRBJ2-7
d_call: NA
cdr3_aa: CASSPRIKGVQYF
cdr3_nt: TGTGCCAGCAGCCCCCGAATAAAGGGGGTGCAGTACTTC

v_call: TRBV2
clone_size: few
j_call: TRBJ2-2
d_call: NA
cdr3_aa: CASSDDTGELFF
cdr3_nt: TGTGCCAGCAGTGACGACACCGGGGAGCTGTTTTTT

v_call: TRBV7-2
clone_size: NA
j_call: TRBJ1-1
d_call: TRBD1
cdr3_aa: CASSLVGTGKGTEAFF
cdr3_nt: TGTGCCAGCAGCTTGGTTGGGACAGGGAAGGGGACTGAAGCTTTCTTT

v_call: TRBV19
clone_size: NA
j_call: TRBJ2-1
d_call: TRBD2
cdr3_aa: CASRKEGLADNNEQFF
cdr3_nt: TGTGCCAGTAGAAAAGAAGGACTAGCGGATAACAATGAGCAGTTCTTC

v_call: TRBV29-1
clone_size: NA
j_call: TRBJ2-3
d_call: NA
cdr3_aa: CSVDGGADERLSTDTQYF
cdr3_nt: TGCAGCGTTGATGGTGGAGCAGACGAACGACTAAGCACAGATACGCAGTATTTT

v_call: TRBV5-1
clone_size: NA
j_call: TRBJ2-7
d_call: TRBD2
cdr3_aa: CASSSLAGGYEQYF
cdr3_nt: TGCGCCAGCAGCTCCCTAGCGGGAGGCTACGAGCAGTACTTC

v_call: TRBV6-2/TRBV6-3
clone_size: NA
j_call: TRBJ1-2
d_call: NA
cdr3_aa: CASSDIPFGYTF
cdr3_nt: TGTGCCAGCAGTGATATTCCTTTTGGCTACACCTTC

v_call: TRBV7-9
clone_size: NA
j_call: TRBJ2-2
d_call: TRBD1
cdr3_aa: CASSPGTGGLAGELFF
cdr3_nt: TGTGCCAGCAGCCCCGGGACAGGGGGCCTGGCCGGGGAGCTGTTTTTT

v_call: TRBV28
clone_size: NA
j_call: TRBJ2-1
d_call: NA
cdr3_aa: CASSLWDFTSDSYNEQFF
cdr3_nt: TGTGCCAGCAGTTTATGGGACTTTACCTCCGACTCCTACAATGAGCAGTTCTTC

v_call: TRBV9
clone_size: NA
j_call: TRBJ1-1
d_call: NA
cdr3_aa: CASSVEMNTEAFF
cdr3_nt: TGTGCCAGCAGCGTAGAGATGAACACTGAAGCTTTCTTT